A single sample is the source of the 26 T cell receptor beta chains below, sequenced in a study of T cell responses to AZD1222 COVID-19 vaccine. Only in-frame clones appear in the TCRdb table, and some are missing; sequencing was by immunoSEQ multiplex PCR. The sample lists 130,000 to 150,000 clones, about 86% seen once, with roughly 5.1% in the top ten. Sequenced here: peripheral blood, sampled 28 days after the second AZD1222 dose. The receptors derive from an adult who received the AZD1222 COVID-19 vaccine.

The chain couples TRBV30 to TRBJ1-1, with a possible D match to TRBD1 (5 bases). The CDR3 has 16 residues. The germline V gene has CDR1 GTSNPN and CDR2 SVGIG (reference sequence). V was cut by 5 bases and J by 3 bases, with 22 bases left in between. The CDR3 coding sequence is TGTGCCTGGCTGGACCGCGTTTGGGGGGAACACACTGAAGCTTTCTTT. Translated: CAWLDRVWGEHTEAFF.

CDR3 amino acids: CASSNHDVTTYGYTF. The CDR3 nucleotides read TGTGCCAGCAGTAACCACGACGTTACCACCTATGGCTACACCTTC. The chain employs TRBV28 and TRBJ1-2; no clear D. Trimming pared 5 bases from V and 4 bases from J, leaving 17 bases between. Germline V gene lookup returns CDR1 MDHEN and CDR2 SYDVKM. There are 15 residues in the CDR3.

This clone has a handful of counts. The V gene is TRBV4-2, the J gene TRBJ2-2; a possible D gene is TRBD1 (5 bases). Trimming removed 4 bases from V and 1 base from J, with 10 bases in between. CDR1 is LGHNA and CDR2 is YNFKEQ in the germline V gene. The CDR3 runs to 15 residues. CDR3 DNA: TGTGCCAGCAGCCCAATCACAGGGAACACCGGGGAGCTGTTTTTT. It translates to CASSPITGNTGELFF.

The chain employs TRBV4-1 and TRBJ1-6, with D possibly matching TRBD1 (5 bases). Trimming took 5 bases from V and 7 from J, leaving 21 bases between them. CDR3 length equals 17 residues. CDR1 is MGHRA and CDR2 is YSYEKL in the germline V gene. The CDR3 loop reads CASSSVPTGQENSPLHF. The DNA for the CDR3 is TGCGCCAGCAGCTCTGTACCTACAGGCCAGGAGAATTCACCCCTCCACTTT.

The chain recombines TRBV5-3 with TRBJ1-3, with D possibly being TRBD1 (5 bases). TRBV5-3 is recorded as an ORF, its role being uncertain. This CDR3 region has 15 residues. The ends were cut back, 3 bases at V and 8 bases at J, with 18 bases in the middle. This chain's CDR3 is CARSSPSLGGDTIYF. Written as DNA, the CDR3 is TGTGCCAGAAGCTCACCTTCATTGGGAGGGGACACCATATATTTT.

This clone was recorded once. The chain links TRBV6-6 to TRBJ1-1; D gene uncertain. From germline, CDR1 is MNHNY and CDR2 SVGAGI (reference sequence). The ends were cut back, 6 bases at V and 3 bases at J, with 11 bases in the middle. There are 13 residues in the CDR3. The CDR3: CASSSTLDTEAFF. Written as DNA, the CDR3 is TGTGCCAGCAGCTCTACATTGGACACTGAAGCTTTCTTT.

This clone is a singleton in its sample. The chain is built from TRBV9 and TRBJ2-5; D may be TRBD2 (5 bases). V lost 0 bases, J lost 0 bases, and 9 bases lay in between. This CDR3 region has 15 residues. The germline gives CDR1 SGDLS, CDR2 YYNGEE. This CDR3 is CASSVGGADQETQYF. For the CDR3, the DNA is TGTGCCAGCAGCGTAGGAGGAGCGGACCAAGAGACCCAGTACTTC.

The rearrangement links TRBV30 to TRBJ1-2; no definite D call. Between the trimmed V and J ends, which lost 4 bases and 9 bases, there was a span of 12 bases. The CDR3 covers 11 residues. The germline V gene encodes CDR1 GTSNPN and CDR2 SVGIG (reference sequence). The CDR3 spells CAWISLKSYTF. The CDR3 DNA reads TGTGCCTGGATTTCATTGAAGAGCTACACCTTC.

This clone was recorded only once. V and J are TRBV6-5 and TRBJ1-5, with a weak D call TRBD1 (5 bases). CDR1 is MNHEY, CDR2 SVGAGI, per germline. This CDR3 is 13 amino acids long. V lost 7 bases and J 4 bases, leaving 11 bases between the germline ends. The CDR3 sequence: CASNRDANQPQHF. The DNA of the CDR3 is TGTGCCAGCAACCGGGACGCAAATCAGCCCCAGCATTTT.

This chain joins TRBV9 and TRBJ1-2; perhaps TRBD1 as D (5 bases). Germline CDR1 SGDLS, CDR2 YYNGEE. The CDR3 length is 14 residues. The ends were cut back, 4 bases at V and 6 bases at J, with 16 bases in the middle. The CDR3 loop is CASSTRDLRDGYTF. The CDR3 DNA follows: TGTGCCAGCAGCACTCGGGACCTCAGGGATGGCTACACCTTC.

The chain joins TRBV10-3 to TRBJ1-3; D gene ambiguous. Trimming took 0 bases from V and 0 from J, leaving 6 bases between them. The CDR3 spans 15 residues. CDR1 and CDR2 (germline): ENHRY, SYGVKD. CDR3 sequence (DNA): TGTGCCATCAGTGAGTCCGGGTCCTCTGGAAACACCATATATTTT. This codes for CAISESGSSGNTIYF.

This clone was observed once. V gene TRBV10-2 combines with J gene TRBJ1-5, with 7 nucleotides matching TRBD1. V dropped 6 bases and J dropped 3; count of bases not matched to a gene: 5. Germline CDR1 WSHSY, CDR2 SAAADI. CDR3 length: 14 amino acids. The CDR3 DNA follows: TGCGCCAGCAGCGTGACAGGGACCAATCAGCCCCAGCATTTT. It is translated as CASSVTGTNQPQHF.

The genes are TRBV2 and TRBJ2-7; D call uncertain. Trimming cost V 7 bases and J 1 base, with 8 bases left between them. Germline CDR1 reads SNHLY; CDR2 reads FYNNEI. The CDR3 has 12 amino acids. DNA of the CDR3: TGTGCCAGCAACTACCCATCCTACGAGCAGTACTTC. This gives the protein CASNYPSYEQYF.

This chain links TRBV12-3 or TRBV12-4 with TRBJ1-2; D gene unclear. The CDR3 has 13 amino acids. V lost 2 bases to trimming and J lost 6 bases, with 10 bases between them. In nucleotides, the CDR3 is TGTGCCAGCAGTTTAAGGGCCACGCATGGCTACACCTTC. Amino acid sequence: CASSLRATHGYTF.

This chain uses TRBV4-2 with TRBJ2-6; TRBD2 matches at 15 bases. V was clipped by 1 base and J by 0 bases; unmatched bases: 4. Germline V gives CDR1 LGHNA, CDR2 YNFKEQ. This CDR3 is built from 20 residues. The CDR3 nucleotides read TGTGCCAGCAGCCAAGCCGGACTAGCGGGGGGGCGCTCTGGGGCCAACGTCCTGACTTTC. This gives the protein CASSQAGLAGGRSGANVLTF.

The rearrangement uses TRBV28 and TRBJ2-2, with TRBD1 matching over 9 bases. V was clipped by 4 bases and J by 6 bases; unmatched bases: 6. The CDR3 has 15 amino acids. Germline CDR1 and CDR2: MDHEN and SYDVKM. For the CDR3, the DNA is TGTGCCAGCAGTTCCGGACAGGGGTCCGCCGGGGAGCTGTTTTTT. Protein sequence: CASSSGQGSAGELFF.

This clone was counted only a few times. The CDR3 DNA sequence: TGTGCCAGCAGTAGGGGGACAGGGAACTACGAGCAGTACTTC. Translation gives CASSRGTGNYEQYF. The rearrangement links TRBV2 to TRBJ2-7; TRBD1 matches 9 bases. Trimming took 5 bases from V and 3 from J; bases not matched to a gene: 5. Germline V gives CDR1 SNHLY, CDR2 FYNNEI. CDR3 size: 14 residues. The full variable domain, its missing parts supplied by reference TRBV2 and TRBJ2-7, is EPEVTQTPSHQVTQMGQEVILRCVPISNHLYFYWYRQILGQKVEFLVSFYNNEISEKSEIFDDQFSVERPDGSNFTLKIRSTKLEDSAMYFCASSRGTGNYEQYFGPGTRLTVT.

The V and J genes are TRBV10-3 and TRBJ2-5; D remains ambiguous. Germline assignment: CDR1 ENHRY and CDR2 SYGVKD. The CDR3 sequence is 15 residues long. Trimming left V 6 bases short and J 5 bases short, with 19 bases between. This CDR3 reads CAISPDLSVSETQYF. The CDR3 DNA sequence: TGTGCCATCAGCCCGGACCTATCAGTGTCGGAGACCCAGTACTTC.

V and J are TRBV27 and TRBJ1-4, with a tentative D call TRBD1 (6 bases). The germline V gene has CDR1 MNHEY and CDR2 SMNVEV (reference sequence). There are 15 residues in the CDR3. The V and J ends lost 4 bases and 6 bases respectively, with 15 bases between them. DNA for the CDR3: TGTGCCAGCAGTTCACAGACAGGAGGGGATGAAAAACTGTTTTTT. As protein: CASSSQTGGDEKLFF. Looking up the rest from reference TRBV27 and TRBJ1-4 gives the full variable domain: EAQVTQNPRYLITVTGKKLTVTCSQNMNHEYMSWYRQDPGLGLRQIYYSMNVEVTDKGDVPEGYKVSRKEKRNFPLILESPSPNQTSLYFCASSSQTGGDEKLFFGSGTQLSVL.

The V gene is TRBV3-1 (or the pseudogene TRBV3-2), the J gene TRBJ2-1; unclear D gene. V lost 0 bases and J 6 bases, leaving 9 bases between the germline ends. CDR1 and CDR2 from the germline V gene are LGHDT and YNNKEL (reference sequence). This CDR3 region has 14 residues. The CDR3 is CASSQDLDANEQFF. The CDR3 DNA sequence: TGTGCCAGCAGCCAAGATTTGGATGCCAATGAGCAGTTCTTC.

This chain uses TRBV3-1 (or the pseudogene TRBV3-2) with TRBJ2-5, with D possibly called TRBD1 or TRBD2 (6 bases each). This CDR3 spans 16 amino acids. With 10 bases removed from V and 5 bases from J, the gap between germline ends came to 26 bases. Germline CDR1 and CDR2: LGHDT and YNNKEL (reference sequence). CDR3 DNA: TGTGCCACCAGGGGTCTAGCGAGGTCTATTGAGGAGACCCAGTACTTC. The encoded protein is CATRGLARSIEETQYF.

The chain combines TRBV7-9 with TRBJ1-1; 8 nucleotides line up with TRBD1. Germline V CDR1 and CDR2: SEHNR, FQNEAQ (reference sequence). The CDR3 runs to 13 residues. After removal of 2 bases from V and 8 bases from J, the junction contained 4 bases not matched to a gene. This chain's CDR3 is CASSLIGQGEAFF. DNA for the CDR3: TGTGCCAGCAGCTTAATAGGACAGGGCGAAGCTTTCTTT.

This clone was observed a handful of times. The V gene is TRBV10-2, the J gene TRBJ1-2; TRBD1 might be the D (6 bases). CDR3 length equals 13 residues. V was cut by 4 bases and J by 4 bases, with 10 bases left in between. The germline V gene encodes CDR1 WSHSY and CDR2 SAAADI. This chain's CDR3 is CASSGGAFYGYTF. The CDR3 DNA follows: TGCGCCAGCAGTGGGGGGGCCTTCTATGGCTACACCTTC.

The rearrangement uses TRBV7-9 and TRBJ2-3, with 7 bases that match TRBD1. V was pared by 5 bases and J by 4 bases, with 9 bases of the junction left unmatched. Germline CDR1 reads SEHNR; CDR2 reads FQNEAQ (reference sequence). CDR3 length equals 15 residues. CDR3 region: CASSPPDRVADTQYF. In DNA form, the CDR3 reads TGTGCCAGCAGCCCCCCCGACAGGGTGGCAGATACGCAGTATTTT.

The rearrangement uses TRBV30 and TRBJ2-7; D possibly corresponds to TRBD1 (6 bases). The germline gives CDR1 GTSNPN, CDR2 SVGIG (reference sequence). Trimming pared 4 bases from V and 4 bases from J, leaving 11 bases between. The CDR3 is made up of 12 amino acids. The CDR3 nucleotides are TGTGCCTGGACCGGGACAACTTACGAGCAGTACTTC. Its translation: CAWTGTTYEQYF.

The J gene is TRBJ2-7, the V gene TRBV3-1 (or the pseudogene TRBV3-2); tentatively, D is TRBD2 (6 bases). Germline V gene sequence: CDR1 LGHDT, CDR2 YNNKEL (reference sequence). CDR3 size: 13 residues. Trimming removed 7 bases at V and 7 bases at J, with 17 bases between. The CDR3 loop is CASTLAARGEQYF. In DNA, the CDR3 is TGTGCCAGCACTTTAGCGGCTCGCGGGGAGCAGTACTTC.